These T cell receptor beta chains were read from a single sample in a study of T cell responses to AZD1222 COVID-19 vaccine. The assay was immunoSEQ multiplex PCR, and TCRdb's table has in-frame clones only and misses some. The sample contains 90,000 to 120,000 clones, more than 75% of which appear only once. The sample in question was peripheral blood, obtained 28 days after the second dose of the MenACWY control vaccine. The receptor set was obtained from an adult who received the MenACWY meningococcal vaccine as a control. CDR3s include the opening cysteine and the closing phenylalanine or tryptophan. A D gene is named only where the DNA matches it firmly. For some rows the clone size is stated as once, few or many, or as a class when expanded; others skip it.

d_call j_call clone_size v_call cdr3_nt cdr3_aa
TRBD2 TRBJ2-3 once TRBV30 TGTGCCTGGAGTGAGGGACTACCCAGCACAGATACGCAGTATTTT CAWSEGLPSTDTQYF
TRBD2 TRBJ2-7 once TRBV10-3 TGTGCCATCAGTGAGGGGGGGGGAGGCAAATCCTACGAGCAGTACTTC CAISEGGGGKSYEQYF
. TRBJ1-5 . TRBV12-3/TRBV12-4 TGTGCCAGCAGTCAGTTTTTCAATCAGCCCCAGCATTTT CASSQFFNQPQHF
TRBD1 TRBJ2-7 . TRBV29-1 TGCAGCGTTGTAGGCCAGGGGGCTCGGACCTACGAGCAGTACTTC CSVVGQGARTYEQYF
. TRBJ2-2 once TRBV6-2/TRBV6-3 TGTGCCAGCAGTTACTCCCAGGTAGACACCGGGGAGCTGTTTTTT CASSYSQVDTGELFF
. TRBJ1-5 . TRBV5-8 TGTGCCAGCAGCTTGGCTGTTGCGACGAATCAGCCCCAGCATTTT CASSLAVATNQPQHF
TRBD1 TRBJ2-1 . TRBV3-1/TRBV3-2 TGTGCCAGCAGCCCACAGGGGGGCAATGAGCAGTTCTTC CASSPQGGNEQFF
TRBD1 TRBJ1-1 . TRBV7-8 TGTGCCAGCAGCTTCCGACAGGGGTGGGGTGAAGCTTTCTTT CASSFRQGWGEAFF
TRBD2 TRBJ2-7 . TRBV4-1 TGCGCCAGCAGTCAATCCGGGACTAGCGTATACGAGCAGTACTTC CASSQSGTSVYEQYF
. TRBJ2-3 . TRBV24-1 TGTGCCACCTCGCGGGGGCAGAGCACAGATACGCAGTATTTT CATSRGQSTDTQYF
. TRBJ1-1 . TRBV11-3 TGTGCCAGCAGTTCTACAGGGACCACTGAAGCTTTCTTT CASSSTGTTEAFF
. TRBJ1-1 . TRBV12-3/TRBV12-4 TGTGCCAGCAGTTTAGAGAGGGCTGAAGCTTTCTTT CASSLERAEAFF
. TRBJ1-2 once TRBV19 TGTGCCAGTAGTATCTCCCCCTCTACTTGGGGCTATGGCTACACCTTC CASSISPSTWGYGYTF
TRBD1 TRBJ1-6 . TRBV19 TGTGCCAGTAGTATAGCCGGGACAGGGGGCCTTGGGTCACCCCTCCACTTT CASSIAGTGGLGSPLHF
. TRBJ1-6 . TRBV9 TGTGCCAGCAGCGTAGATCCAGGGGCCTATAATTCACCCCTCCACTTT CASSVDPGAYNSPLHF
TRBD2 TRBJ2-7 few TRBV6-1 TGTGCCAGCAGTGAGGGGGGGGCCTACGAGCAGTACTTC CASSEGGAYEQYF
TRBD1 TRBJ1-1 few TRBV28 TGTGCCAGCAGTCTCGGACAGGGGCGGGCTGAAGCTTTCTTT CASSLGQGRAEAFF
. TRBJ2-7 . TRBV7-3 TGTGCCAGCAGCTTAGGTCCGCCCGGCGAGCAGTACTTC CASSLGPPGEQYF
. TRBJ1-5 . TRBV18 TGTGCCAGCTCACCACAGGAGGGGGGTTATAGCAATCAGCCCCAGCATTTT CASSPQEGGYSNQPQHF
TRBD1 TRBJ2-3 . TRBV7-9 TGTGCCAGCAGCTTTTCGGACAGGGGCACAGATACGCAGTATTTT CASSFSDRGTDTQYF
. TRBJ2-1 . TRBV6-2/TRBV6-3 TGTGCCAGCAGTTACCTGGGTGTGGGCAATGAGCAGTTCTTC CASSYLGVGNEQFF
. TRBJ2-1 few TRBV11-2 TGTGCCAGCAGCTCCGCAATTGAGCAGTTCTTC CASSSAIEQFF
. TRBJ2-5 . TRBV13 TGTGCCAGCAGCTTAGGGGTCGGGACCCAGTACTTC CASSLGVGTQYF
. TRBJ2-5 . TRBV28 TGTGCCAGCAGTTTAATCCGCCAGACCCAGTACTTC CASSLIRQTQYF
. TRBJ2-7 . TRBV29-1 TGCAGCGTTGAAGGGACCGGGACAAACTACGAGCAGTACTTC CSVEGTGTNYEQYF
. TRBJ1-2 . TRBV11-2 TGTGCCAGCAGCTTAGTGTACAGAAACTATGGCTACACCTTC CASSLVYRNYGYTF
TRBD1 TRBJ1-1 . TRBV24-1 TGTGCCACCAGTGATGGGACAGGGGGCAATGCTGAAGCTTTCTTT CATSDGTGGNAEAFF
TRBD1 TRBJ1-2 . TRBV30 TGTGCCTGGAGTCCGGGACAGGGGGAGGGAAGTGGCTACACCTTC CAWSPGQGEGSGYTF
. TRBJ1-2 . TRBV3-1/TRBV3-2 TGTGCCAGCAGCCAAGCGGTGGGTATAGGCTATGGCTACACCTTC CASSQAVGIGYGYTF
. TRBJ1-1 . TRBV6-5 TGTGCCAGCATCGGTTATGAAGCTTTCTTT CASIGYEAFF
. TRBJ1-5 . TRBV7-2 TGTGCCAGCAGCTTGAGGGACCTCAATCAGCCCCAGCATTTT CASSLRDLNQPQHF
. TRBJ1-4 few TRBV27 TGTGCCAGCAGTTTGAGGCGTAATGAAAAACTGTTTTTT CASSLRRNEKLFF
. TRBJ1-2 . TRBV6-2/TRBV6-3 TGTGCCAGCAGTTACCGGGGACTATATGGCTACACCTTC CASSYRGLYGYTF
. TRBJ2-3 once TRBV4-3 TGCGCCAGCAGCCAATTTCCCGGGGATACGCAGTATTTT CASSQFPGDTQYF
TRBD2 TRBJ2-7 . TRBV7-9 TGTGCCAGCAGCTTAGGACTAGCGAACTACGAGCAGTACTTC CASSLGLANYEQYF
. TRBJ1-2 . TRBV4-3 TGCGCCAGCAGCCAAGATCGGAAAGGCTATGGCTACACCTTC CASSQDRKGYGYTF
. TRBJ1-6 . TRBV2 TGTGCCAGCAGGACAGGAGGCTATTCACCCCTCCACTTT CASRTGGYSPLHF
. TRBJ1-1 . TRBV19 TGTGCCAGTAGTACCAACAGGGCCTCTGAAGCTTTCTTT CASSTNRASEAFF
. TRBJ1-5 . TRBV6-6 TGTGCCAGCAGTTACGCCCTCGATCAGCCCCAGCATTTT CASSYALDQPQHF
. TRBJ1-1 . TRBV5-1 TGCGCCAGCAGCGTGCGAGGGGGTAACACTGAAGCTTTCTTT CASSVRGGNTEAFF
. TRBJ1-2 . TRBV6-5 TGTGCCAGCAGTTACGACAACCTTTATGGCTACACCTTC CASSYDNLYGYTF
TRBD1 TRBJ1-1 . TRBV2 TGTGCCAGCAGTGGACAGACAGGGGGCTCTGAAGCTTTCTTT CASSGQTGGSEAFF
TRBD1 TRBJ1-5 few TRBV19 TGTGCCAGTAGTATAGTTCGGCCAGGGGGCTACAATCAGCCCCAGCATTTT CASSIVRPGGYNQPQHF
. TRBJ2-2 few TRBV24-1 TGTGCCACCCGAGGGGGACGGACCGGGGAGCTGTTTTTT CATRGGRTGELFF
. TRBJ2-4 few TRBV7-2 TGTGCCAGCAGCTTGCGCAGGGGGGGGATACTAGCCAAAAACATTCAGTACTTC CASSLRRGGILAKNIQYF
. TRBJ2-2 few TRBV7-8 TGTGCCAGCAGCGACCGAAACCGAATCGACAACACCGGGGAGCTGTTTTTT CASSDRNRIDNTGELFF
. TRBJ1-1 . TRBV2 TGTGCCAGCAGTGTGGAGTCTGGAGTGTACATGAACACTGAAGCTTTCTTT CASSVESGVYMNTEAFF
TRBD1 TRBJ1-1 . TRBV5-4 TGTGCCAGCAGAACCCAGACAGGGGGCGATGAAGCTTTCTTT CASRTQTGGDEAFF